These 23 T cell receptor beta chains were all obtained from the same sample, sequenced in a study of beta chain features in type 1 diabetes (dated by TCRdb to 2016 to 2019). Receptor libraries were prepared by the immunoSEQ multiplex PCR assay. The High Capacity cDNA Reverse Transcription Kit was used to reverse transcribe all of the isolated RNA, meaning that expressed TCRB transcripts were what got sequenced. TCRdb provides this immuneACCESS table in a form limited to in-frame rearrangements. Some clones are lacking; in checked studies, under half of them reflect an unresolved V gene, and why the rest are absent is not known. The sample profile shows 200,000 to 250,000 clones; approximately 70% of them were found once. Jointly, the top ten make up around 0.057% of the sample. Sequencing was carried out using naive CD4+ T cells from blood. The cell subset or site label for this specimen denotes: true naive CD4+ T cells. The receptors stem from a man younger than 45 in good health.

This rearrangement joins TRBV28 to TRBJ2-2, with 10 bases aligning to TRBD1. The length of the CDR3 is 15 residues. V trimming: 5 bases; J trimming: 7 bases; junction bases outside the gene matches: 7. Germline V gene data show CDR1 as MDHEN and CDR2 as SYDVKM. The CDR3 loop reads CASSTPGTGVGELFF. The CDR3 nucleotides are TGTGCCAGCAGTACACCCGGGACAGGGGTCGGGGAGCTGTTTTTT.

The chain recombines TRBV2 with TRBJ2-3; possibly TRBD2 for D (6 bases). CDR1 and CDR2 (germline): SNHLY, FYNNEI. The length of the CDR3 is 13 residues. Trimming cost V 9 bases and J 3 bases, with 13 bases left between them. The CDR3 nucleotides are TGTGCCAGTTCGGGAGAAGGGACAGATACGCAGTATTTT. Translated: CASSGEGTDTQYF.

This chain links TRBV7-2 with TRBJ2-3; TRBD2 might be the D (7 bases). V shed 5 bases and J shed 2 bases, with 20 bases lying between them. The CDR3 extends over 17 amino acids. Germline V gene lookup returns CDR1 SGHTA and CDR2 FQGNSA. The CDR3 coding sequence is TGTGCCAGCAGCCCGAGACGCGGGGGCGGGTTCACAGATACGCAGTATTTT. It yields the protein CASSPRRGGGFTDTQYF.

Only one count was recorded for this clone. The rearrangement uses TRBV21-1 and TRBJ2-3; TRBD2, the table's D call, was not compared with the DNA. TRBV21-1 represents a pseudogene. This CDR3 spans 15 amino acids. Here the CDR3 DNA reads TGTGCCAGCAGCAATGCCGGGGGGAGCACAGATACGCAGTATTTT. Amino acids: CASSNAGGSTDTQYF.

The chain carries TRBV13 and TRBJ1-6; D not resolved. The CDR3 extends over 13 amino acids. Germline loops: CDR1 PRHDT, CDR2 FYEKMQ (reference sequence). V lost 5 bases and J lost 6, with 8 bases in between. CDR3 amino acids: CASSPRPNSPLHF. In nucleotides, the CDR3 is TGTGCCAGCAGCCCCAGACCTAATTCACCCCTCCACTTT.

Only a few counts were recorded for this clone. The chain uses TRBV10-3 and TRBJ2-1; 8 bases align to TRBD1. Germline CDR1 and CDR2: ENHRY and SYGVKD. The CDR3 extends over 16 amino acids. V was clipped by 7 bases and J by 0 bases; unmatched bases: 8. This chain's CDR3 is CAINGQGPNSYNEQFF. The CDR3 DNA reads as TGTGCCATCAATGGACAGGGACCCAACTCCTACAATGAGCAGTTCTTC.

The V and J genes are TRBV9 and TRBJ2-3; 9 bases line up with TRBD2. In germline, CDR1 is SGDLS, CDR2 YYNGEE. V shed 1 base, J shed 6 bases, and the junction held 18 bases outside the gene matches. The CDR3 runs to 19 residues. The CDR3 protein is CASSVTSGASGALRDTQYF. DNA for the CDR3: TGTGCCAGCAGCGTAACATCAGGGGCTAGCGGGGCTCTCAGGGATACGCAGTATTTT.

The CDR3 DNA reads TGCGCCAGCAGCTTGGGCTTGACGGGAGATACGCAGTATTTT. This translates into CASSLGLTGDTQYF. The gene calls are TRBV5-1 and TRBJ2-3; D not certain. The CDR3 extends over 14 amino acids. The germline V gene encodes CDR1 SGHRS and CDR2 YFSETQ. V lost 0 bases to trimming and J lost 5 bases, with 10 bases between them.

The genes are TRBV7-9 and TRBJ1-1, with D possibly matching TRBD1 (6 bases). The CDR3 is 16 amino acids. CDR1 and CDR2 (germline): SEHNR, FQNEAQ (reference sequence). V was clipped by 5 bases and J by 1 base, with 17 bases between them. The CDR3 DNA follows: TGTGCCAGCAGCACCGCCCACAGGGATGGGAACACTGAAGCTTTCTTT. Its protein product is CASSTAHRDGNTEAFF.

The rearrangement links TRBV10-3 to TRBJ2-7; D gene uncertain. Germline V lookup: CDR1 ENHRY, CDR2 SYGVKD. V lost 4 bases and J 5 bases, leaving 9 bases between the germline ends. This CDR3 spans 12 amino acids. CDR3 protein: CAISGTSDEQYF. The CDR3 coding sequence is TGTGCCATCAGTGGTACCAGCGACGAGCAGTACTTC.

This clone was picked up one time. The CDR3 spells CSAALGDTQYF. The CDR3 nucleotides are TGCAGCGCCGCCCTGGGAGATACGCAGTATTTT. The rearrangement links TRBV29-1 to TRBJ2-3, with no clear D. The V gene's germline CDR1 is SQVTM and CDR2 ANQGSEA. CDR3 length: 11 amino acids. V was trimmed by 7 bases and J by 5 bases, leaving 10 bases between them.

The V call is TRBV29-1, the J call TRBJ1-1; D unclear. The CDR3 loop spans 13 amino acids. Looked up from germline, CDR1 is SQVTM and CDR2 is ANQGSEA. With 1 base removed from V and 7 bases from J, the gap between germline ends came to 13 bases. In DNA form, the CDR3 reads TGCAGCGTTGAAGGGGCCGGGAGGAGTGAAGCTTTCTTT. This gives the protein CSVEGAGRSEAFF. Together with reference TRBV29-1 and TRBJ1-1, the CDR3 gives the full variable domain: SAVISQKPSRDICQRGTSLTIQCQVDSQVTMMFWYRQQPGQSLTLIATANQGSEATYESGFVIDKFPISRPNLTFSTLTVSNMSPEDSSIYLCSVEGAGRSEAFFGQGTRLTVV.

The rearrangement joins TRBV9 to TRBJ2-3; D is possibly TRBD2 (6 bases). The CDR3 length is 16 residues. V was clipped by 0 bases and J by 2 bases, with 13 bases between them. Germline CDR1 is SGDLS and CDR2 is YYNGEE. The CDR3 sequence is CASSVGVADLTDTQYF. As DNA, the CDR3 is TGTGCCAGCAGCGTAGGGGTAGCGGACCTCACAGATACGCAGTATTTT.

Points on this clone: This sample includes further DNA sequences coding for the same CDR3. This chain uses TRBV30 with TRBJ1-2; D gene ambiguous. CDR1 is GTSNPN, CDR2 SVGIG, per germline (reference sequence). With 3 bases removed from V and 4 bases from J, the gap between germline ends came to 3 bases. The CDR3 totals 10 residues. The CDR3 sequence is CAWRGYGYTF. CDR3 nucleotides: TGTGCCTGGAGGGGCTATGGCTACACCTTC.

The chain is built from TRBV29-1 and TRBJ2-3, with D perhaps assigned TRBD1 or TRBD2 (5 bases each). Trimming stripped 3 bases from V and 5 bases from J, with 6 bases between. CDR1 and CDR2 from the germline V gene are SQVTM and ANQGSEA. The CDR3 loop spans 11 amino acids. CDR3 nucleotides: TGCAGCGTTGATGGGGGAGATACGCAGTATTTT. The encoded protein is CSVDGGDTQYF.

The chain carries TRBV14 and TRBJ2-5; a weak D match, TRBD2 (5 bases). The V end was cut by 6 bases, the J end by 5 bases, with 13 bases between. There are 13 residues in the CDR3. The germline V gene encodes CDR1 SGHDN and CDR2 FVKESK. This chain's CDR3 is CASSLPRGETQYF. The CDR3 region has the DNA TGTGCCAGCAGTCTCCCTCGCGGGGAGACCCAGTACTTC. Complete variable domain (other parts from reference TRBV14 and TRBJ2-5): EAGVTQFPSHSVIEKGQTVTLRCDPISGHDNLYWYRRVMGKEIKFLLHFVKESKQDESGMPNNRFLAERTGGTYSTLKVQPAELEDSGVYFCASSLPRGETQYFGPGTRLLVL.

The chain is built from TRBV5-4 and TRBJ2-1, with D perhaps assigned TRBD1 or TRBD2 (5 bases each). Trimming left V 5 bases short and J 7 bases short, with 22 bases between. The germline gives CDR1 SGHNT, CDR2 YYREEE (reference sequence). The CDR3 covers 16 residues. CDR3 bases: TGTGCCAGCAGTCGCGAGGGGCAGAGTTCTGGGAATGAGCAGTTCTTC. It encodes CASSREGQSSGNEQFF. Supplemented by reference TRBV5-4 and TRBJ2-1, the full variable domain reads ETGVTQSPTHLIKTRGQQVTLRCSSQSGHNTVSWYQQALGQGPQFIFQYYREEENGRGNFPPRFSGLQFPNYSSELNVNALELDDSALYLCASSREGQSSGNEQFFGPGTRLTVL.

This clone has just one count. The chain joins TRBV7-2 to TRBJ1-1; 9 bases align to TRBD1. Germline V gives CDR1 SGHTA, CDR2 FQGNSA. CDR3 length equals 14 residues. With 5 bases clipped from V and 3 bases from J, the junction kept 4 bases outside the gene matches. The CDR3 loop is CASSQGQGHTEAFF. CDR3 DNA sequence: TGTGCCAGCAGCCAGGGACAGGGTCACACTGAAGCTTTCTTT.

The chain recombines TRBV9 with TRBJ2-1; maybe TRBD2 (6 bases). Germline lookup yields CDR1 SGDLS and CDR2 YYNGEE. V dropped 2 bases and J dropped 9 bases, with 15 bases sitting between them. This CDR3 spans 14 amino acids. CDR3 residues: CASSVTSREFEQFF. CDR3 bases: TGTGCCAGCAGCGTTACTAGTCGGGAGTTTGAGCAGTTCTTC. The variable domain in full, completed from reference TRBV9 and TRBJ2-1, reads DSGVTQTPKHLITATGQRVTLRCSPRSGDLSVYWYQQSLDQGLQFLIQYYNGEERAKGNILERFSAQQFPDLHSELNLSSLELGDSALYFCASSVTSREFEQFFGPGTRLTVL.

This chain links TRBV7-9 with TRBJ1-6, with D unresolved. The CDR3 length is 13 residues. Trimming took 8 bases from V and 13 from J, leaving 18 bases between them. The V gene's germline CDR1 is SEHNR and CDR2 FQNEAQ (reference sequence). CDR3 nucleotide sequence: TGTGCCAGCGTTGGGGTCCTGTCCCTTCCCCTCCACTTT. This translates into CASVGVLSLPLHF.

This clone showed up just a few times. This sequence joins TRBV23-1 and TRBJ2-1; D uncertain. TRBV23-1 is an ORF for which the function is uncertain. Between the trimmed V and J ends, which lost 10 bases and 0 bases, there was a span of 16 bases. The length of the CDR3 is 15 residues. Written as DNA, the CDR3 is TGCGCCAACCCATCCGTGGAGAGCTCCTACAATGAGCAGTTCTTC. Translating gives CANPSVESSYNEQFF.

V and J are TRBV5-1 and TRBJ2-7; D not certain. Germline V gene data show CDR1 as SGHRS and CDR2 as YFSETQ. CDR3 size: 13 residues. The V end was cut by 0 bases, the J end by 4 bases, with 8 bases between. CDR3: CASSLGNEYEQYF. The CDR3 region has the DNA TGCGCCAGCAGCTTGGGGAACGAGTACGAGCAGTACTTC.

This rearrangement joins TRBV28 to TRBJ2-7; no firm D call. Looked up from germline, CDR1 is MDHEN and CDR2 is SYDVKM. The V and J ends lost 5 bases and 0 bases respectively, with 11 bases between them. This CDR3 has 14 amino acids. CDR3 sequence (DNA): TGTGCCAGCAGTCCCCCTTACACCTCCTACGAGCAGTACTTC. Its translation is CASSPPYTSYEQYF.